The 27 T cell receptor beta chains below all came from one sample that was sequenced in a study of regulatory T cells in long-lasting Graves disease (dated by TCRdb to the early 2020s). Libraries were prepared through multiplex PCR. Reads for this sample came from an Illumina HiSeq 4000. CDR3 regions were amplified by Arm-PCR with iRepertoire HTBI primers to construct TCR beta libraries. TCRdb reworked the public reads: Q25 trimming with fastp, MiXCR clone assembly, productive beta chains retained. Each CDR3 protein gets just one entry, which takes the most common genes and DNA from the rows behind it. Present in this sample are hundreds of thousands of distinct CDR3 sequences, 21% of which were seen just once. The ten top clones hold 14% of the sample. Read against the paper, the sample's time point label means: persistent/refractory GD, antithyroid drugs over 5 years with positive TRAb. For both TCR sequencing and RNA sequencing, RNA was extracted from PBMCs in TRIzol.

This material consisted of peripheral blood mononuclear cells (PBMCs), taken when the disease was refractory, from a patient treated with antithyroid drugs. Every receptor here comes from a female donor with Graves disease.

The chain recombines TRBV7-9 with TRBJ1-5; 7 positions match TRBD1. The CDR3 runs to 16 residues. The V gene's germline CDR1 is SEHNR and CDR2 FQNEAQ (reference sequence). With 5 bases clipped from V and 2 bases from J, the junction kept 9 bases outside the gene matches. The CDR3 spells CASSPGQGGGNQPQHF. CDR3 coding DNA: TGTGCCAGCAGCCCGGGGCAGGGGGGAGGCAATCAGCCCCAGCATTTT.

To note about this clonotype: At one end, the junction sequence differs from germline, possibly due to a read error. The rearrangement uses TRBV2 and TRBJ2-5, with a tentative D call TRBD2 (5 bases). Germline loops: CDR1 SNHLY, CDR2 FYNNEI. The CDR3 runs 12 residues. CDR3 loop: CASTVRVETRYF. CDR3 DNA sequence: TGTGCCAGCACCGTGAGGGTGGAGACCCGGTACTTC. Drawing the rest from reference TRBV2 and TRBJ2-5, the complete variable domain is EPEVTQTPSHQVTQMGQEVILRCVPISNHLYFYWYRQILGQKVEFLVSFYNNEISEKSEIFDDQFSVERPDGSNFTLKIRSTKLEDSAMYFCASTVRVETRYFGPGTRLLVL.

The J gene is TRBJ2-3, the V gene TRBV28; 7 nucleotides align to TRBD2. This CDR3 spans 17 amino acids. The junction had 12 bases not matched to a gene; V was cut back by 3 bases and J by 3 bases. The germline V gene encodes CDR1 MDHEN and CDR2 SYDVKM. The CDR3, as DNA: TGTGCCAGCAGTTTTGACCCAGCGGGAACAGAAACAGATACGCAGTATTTT. Encoded protein: CASSFDPAGTETDTQYF. Full variable domain (missing parts from reference TRBV28 and TRBJ2-3): DVKVTQSSRYLVKRTGEKVFLECVQDMDHENMFWYRQDPGLGLRLIYFSYDVKMKEKGDIPEGYSVSREKKERFSLILESASTNQTSMYLCASSFDPAGTETDTQYFGPGTRLTVL.

As regards this clonotype: This may stem from a read error, because a much larger clone lies one nucleotide away. The chain joins TRBV28 to TRBJ1-5; D is unresolved. Germline CDR1 and CDR2: MDHEN and SYDVKM. CDR3 size: 11 residues. CDR3 coding DNA: TGTGCCAGCAGTGCCAATCAGCTCCAGCATTTT. Its translation is CASSANQLQHF.

This clonotype was detected many times. The chain is built from TRBV6-1 and TRBJ1-4; 8 nucleotides agree with TRBD1. The CDR3 contains 16 residues. The germline CDR1 and CDR2 sequences are MNHNS and SASEGT. Unmatched junction bases numbered 9, after V lost 5 bases and J lost 4 bases. The CDR3, as DNA: TGTGCCAGCAGTAAAACCGGGACAGGCCTTAATGAAAAACTGTTTTTT. Its translation is CASSKTGTGLNEKLFF.

This clonotype was detected a few times. V is TRBV7-9 and J is TRBJ2-5; 7 bases match TRBD1. Germline CDR1 is SEHNR and CDR2 is FQNEAQ (reference sequence). The CDR3 is 13 residues long. Trimming cost V 5 bases and J 5 bases; bases outside gene matches: 5. CDR3 nucleotides: TGTGCCAGCAGCCGGGGACAGTTGGAGACCCAGTACTTC. This sequence encodes CASSRGQLETQYF.

As for this clonotype: A much larger clone differs from this one at a single base, so this may be a read error. CDR3 protein: CACSLRMAGGALEQYF. The CDR3 DNA reads TGTGCCTGCAGTTTACGGATGGCGGGAGGGGCCCTCGAGCAGTACTTC. The gene calls are TRBV3-1 and TRBJ2-7, with 9 bases matching TRBD2. The V gene's germline CDR1 is LGHDT and CDR2 YNNKEL (reference sequence). The CDR3 is 16 amino acids.

This clonotype was recorded a few times. The rearrangement links TRBV5-1 to TRBJ2-7, with 7 bases identical to TRBD2. This CDR3 comprises 16 residues. The V and J ends lost 0 bases and 1 base, in that order; junction bases with no gene match: 7. Germline CDR1 is SGHRS and CDR2 is YFSETQ. CDR3 region: CASSLAQNSGSYEQYF. In DNA, the CDR3 is TGCGCCAGCAGCTTGGCCCAGAATAGCGGGTCCTACGAGCAGTACTTC.

This clonotype was counted only a few times. The chain recombines TRBV27 with TRBJ2-5; 8 nucleotides agree with TRBD2. J was trimmed by 4 bases and V by 5 bases; bases with no gene match: 6. The CDR3 spans 14 residues. Looked up from germline, CDR1 is MNHEY and CDR2 is SMNVEV (reference sequence). CDR3 in DNA: TGTGCCAGCAGTACTTTAGCGGGGTTAGAGACCCAGTACTTC. Translation gives CASSTLAGLETQYF.

In its sample, this clonotype was seen a few times. The V and J genes are TRBV6-1 and TRBJ1-4, with D perhaps TRBD1 (5 bases). This CDR3 spans 14 amino acids. V was shortened by 4 bases and J by 5 bases, with 11 bases between the two germline ends. Germline V lookup: CDR1 MNHNS, CDR2 SASEGT. CDR3 protein: CASSVDIQNEKLFF. DNA for the CDR3: TGTGCCAGCAGTGTGGACATTCAAAATGAAAAACTGTTTTTT.

J is TRBJ2-3 and V is TRBV20-1; 10 bases are shared with TRBD2. The CDR3 is made up of 15 amino acids. The ends lost 3 bases at V and 5 bases at J; junction bases unmatched: 8. CDR1 DFQATT and CDR2 SNEGSKA come from the germline V gene (reference sequence). Written as DNA, the CDR3 is TGCAGTGCTAGTCTTGCTAGCGGGGGCCGAGATACGCAGTATTTT. It encodes CSASLASGGRDTQYF.

This clonotype was detected many times. This chain uses TRBV2 with TRBJ2-4; possibly TRBD2 for D (5 bases). The V end lost 7 bases, the J end lost 2 bases, and 12 bases lay between the germline ends. This CDR3 comprises 14 residues. Germline loops: CDR1 SNHLY, CDR2 FYNNEI. CDR3 residues: CASTGEPSKNIQYF. As DNA, the CDR3 is TGTGCCAGCACTGGGGAGCCGTCCAAAAACATTCAGTACTTC. The whole variable domain, remainder taken from reference TRBV2 and TRBJ2-4, is EPEVTQTPSHQVTQMGQEVILRCVPISNHLYFYWYRQILGQKVEFLVSFYNNEISEKSEIFDDQFSVERPDGSNFTLKIRSTKLEDSAMYFCASTGEPSKNIQYFGAGTRLSVL.

Note on this clonotype: A far larger clone is a single base away, which makes a read error likely. V gene TRBV7-2 combines with J gene TRBJ1-2; weak D call: TRBD1 (6 bases). The CDR3 has 13 residues. Trimming stripped 8 bases from V and 3 bases from J, with 13 bases between. Germline V CDR1 and CDR2: SGHTA, FQGNSA. The CDR3 DNA is TGTGCCAGCGGCCCAGGGGTGCACTATGGCTACACCTTC. Its translation is CASGPGVHYGYTF.

This clonotype has a count of ten or more. This chain joins TRBV29-1 and TRBJ2-5; D is perhaps TRBD2 (5 bases). This CDR3 is built from 16 residues. CDR1 is SQVTM, CDR2 ANQGSEA, per germline. With 0 bases removed from V and 2 bases from J, the gap between germline ends came to 16 bases. The CDR3 sequence is CSVEDRGPVAQETQYF. CDR3 in DNA: TGCAGCGTTGAAGATCGCGGGCCGGTGGCACAAGAGACCCAGTACTTC.

This clonotype was detected a few times. The chain employs TRBV11-2 and TRBJ2-7; 9 bases are shared with TRBD1. Germline lookup yields CDR1 SGHAT and CDR2 FQNNGV. CDR3 length: 15 residues. The junction had 8 bases not matched to a gene; V was cut back by 4 bases and J by 4 bases. DNA for the CDR3: TGTGCCAGCAGCTGGGACGGGACAGGGTCTTACGAGCAGTACTTC. Its protein product is CASSWDGTGSYEQYF.

The rearrangement joins TRBV5-5 to TRBJ2-7, with 9 bases matching TRBD1. The junction had 8 bases not matched to a gene; V was cut back by 5 bases and J by 2 bases. This CDR3 has 15 residues. Germline V gene sequence: CDR1 SGHKS, CDR2 YYEKEE (reference sequence). CDR3 amino acids: CASRHAGTGTYEQYF. The CDR3 coding sequence is TGTGCCAGCAGACACGCCGGGACAGGGACCTACGAGCAGTACTTC. Complete variable domain (other parts from reference TRBV5-5 and TRBJ2-7): DAGVTQSPTHLIKTRGQQVTLRCSPISGHKSVSWYQQVLGQGPQFIFQYYEKEERGRGNFPDRFSARQFPNYSSELNVNALLLGDSALYLCASRHAGTGTYEQYFGPGTRLTVT.

Ten or more counts support this clonotype. This chain connects TRBV28 to TRBJ2-7; 7 bases map to TRBD1. In germline, CDR1 is MDHEN, CDR2 SYDVKM. CDR3 size: 12 residues. The trim removed 11 bases at V and 7 bases at J, leaving 11 bases unmatched. The CDR3 is CAVDRADAEQYF. The CDR3 DNA sequence: TGTGCCGTAGACAGGGCCGACGCGGAGCAGTACTTC.

This clonotype was seen at least ten times. This rearrangement joins TRBV3-1 to TRBJ1-4, with no clear D. The CDR3 is 13 amino acids. V lost 5 bases and J lost 5, with 9 bases in between. The germline V gene has CDR1 LGHDT and CDR2 YNNKEL (reference sequence). CDR3 loop: CASSRVENEKLFF. In DNA form, the CDR3 reads TGTGCCAGCAGCAGGGTGGAAAATGAAAAACTGTTTTTT. The full variable domain, its missing parts supplied by reference TRBV3-1 and TRBJ1-4, is DTAVSQTPKYLVTQMGNDKSIKCEQNLGHDTMYWYKQDSKKFLKIMFSYNNKELIINETVPNRFSPKSPDKAHLNLHINSLELGDSAVYFCASSRVENEKLFFGSGTQLSVL.

This clonotype was observed a handful of times. The chain uses TRBV20-1 and TRBJ1-4; D perhaps matches TRBD1 (5 bases). With 0 bases removed from V and 7 bases from J, the gap between germline ends came to 21 bases. CDR1 and CDR2 from the germline V gene are DFQATT and SNEGSKA (reference sequence). CDR3 length: 17 residues. The CDR3 region is CSARDQGASPLFEKLFF. In DNA, the CDR3 is TGCAGTGCTAGAGATCAGGGAGCCAGCCCTCTTTTTGAAAAACTGTTTTTT.

This clonotype has just a few counts. V usage is TRBV3-1 and J usage is TRBJ2-5; D is perhaps TRBD2 (5 bases). The germline gives CDR1 LGHDT, CDR2 YNNKEL (reference sequence). There are 16 residues in the CDR3. The V end was cut by 3 bases, the J end by 1 base, with 15 bases between. The CDR3 sequence is CASSHRGGGTQETQYF. The CDR3, as DNA: TGTGCCAGCAGCCATAGAGGAGGCGGCACCCAAGAGACCCAGTACTTC.

This clonotype was picked up many times. The chain employs TRBV28 and TRBJ2-7; TRBD2 matches 11 bases. V gave up 5 bases and J gave up 2 bases; unmatched junction bases: 5. Germline lookup yields CDR1 MDHEN and CDR2 SYDVKM. The CDR3 extends over 15 amino acids. As DNA, the CDR3 is TGTGCCAGCAGTCAAATAGCGGGAGGGCCCTACGAGCAGTACTTC. This codes for CASSQIAGGPYEQYF.

This clonotype was found many times. The J gene is TRBJ2-2, the V gene TRBV24-1; 11 bases fit TRBD2. V was clipped by 4 bases and J by 1 base; unmatched bases: 7. The germline V gene encodes CDR1 KGHDR and CDR2 SFDVKD. The CDR3 has 18 amino acids. CDR3 loop: CATSDTGTSGWNTGELFF. The CDR3 nucleotides are TGTGCCACCAGTGACACCGGGACTAGCGGCTGGAACACCGGGGAGCTGTTTTTT.

This rearrangement joins TRBV11-2 to TRBJ1-1; a weak D match, TRBD1 (5 bases). Germline values: CDR1 SGHAT, CDR2 FQNNGV. The length of the CDR3 is 17 residues. The V gene lost 1 base and the J gene lost 0 bases, with 15 bases spanning the gap. This chain's CDR3 is CASSLAEERGMNTEAFF. The CDR3 coding sequence is TGTGCCAGCAGCTTAGCGGAAGAAAGGGGAATGAACACTGAAGCTTTCTTT.

The J gene is TRBJ2-7, the V gene TRBV28; no firm D call. Germline CDR1 MDHEN, CDR2 SYDVKM. V was trimmed by 4 bases and J by 9 bases, leaving 19 bases between them. This CDR3 is built from 14 residues. CDR3 nucleotide sequence: TGTGCCAGCAGTTCCTCCAACAAGTCCCCTAGGCAGTACTTC. This translates into CASSSSNKSPRQYF.

This clonotype was seen repeatedly, ten times or more. The J gene is TRBJ2-5, the V gene TRBV7-6; TRBD2 agrees at 11 bases. This CDR3 has 17 amino acids. Trimming took 2 bases from V and 4 from J; bases not matched to a gene: 9. Germline CDR1 and CDR2: SGHVS and FNYEAQ. CDR3 protein: CASSLIRLAGRRETQYF. The CDR3 bases are TGTGCCAGCAGCTTAATTCGACTAGCGGGGAGACGAGAGACCCAGTACTTC.

The chain recombines TRBV14 with TRBJ2-7; D ambiguous. Germline V gives CDR1 SGHDN, CDR2 FVKESK. Trimming removed 3 bases at V and 5 bases at J, with 11 bases between. The CDR3 has 13 amino acids. The CDR3 DNA sequence: TGTGCCAGCAGCCACCCGGAGCCGCACGAGCAGTACTTC. Protein product: CASSHPEPHEQYF.

The V call is TRBV20-1, the J call TRBJ2-2, with D unclear. V was cut by 6 bases and J by 3 bases, with 5 bases left in between. The CDR3 has 11 amino acids. Germline lookup yields CDR1 DFQATT and CDR2 SNEGSKA (reference sequence). CDR3: CSAEDTGELFF. The DNA of the CDR3 is TGCAGTGCGGAAGACACCGGGGAGCTGTTTTTT.